This T cell receptor beta chain was obtained from a study of blood T cell repertoires in COVID-19. About the study: Sources were T cells, B-cell-depleted T cells, or PBMCs; the material itself was cDNA or gDNA.

Original handling: Quantification of nucleated cells was approximated via reference gene primer amplification. The data were produced by immunoSEQ multiplex PCR, yet TCRdb's version contains in-frame clones alone and is incomplete. The V and J calls and clone size come from that table; D and trimming were worked out from the DNA. This sample has roughly 150,000 clones; more than 75% occur once, and the top ten carry roughly 2%. The CDR3 is 17 residues long. The V gene lost 6 bases and the J gene lost 6 bases, with 24 bases spanning the gap. Looked up from germline, CDR1 is LNHDA and CDR2 is SQIVND (reference sequence).

The origin of this receptor is a man aged 45-60 years who had recovered from COVID-19. Material: peripheral blood. The chain joins TRBV19 to TRBJ1-5; no clear D gene. The CDR3 sequence is CASRGAGGQIHTQPQHF. The DNA of the CDR3 is TGTGCCAGTAGGGGAGCGGGTGGGCAGATCCACACTCAGCCCCAGCATTTT.